This passage covers 25 T cell receptor beta chains from one sample sequenced in a study of T cell responses to AZD1222 COVID-19 vaccine. Measured with immunoSEQ multiplex PCR; TCRdb has only the in-frame clones, and not every one. The repertoire holds about 86,000 clones, with approximately 90% as singletons. This sample comprised peripheral blood, obtained on day 0 of AZD1222 vaccination. The receptors shown here come from an adult in good health.

The V call is TRBV6-1, the J call TRBJ2-1; possibly TRBD2 for D (5 bases). V lost 3 bases to trimming and J lost 4 bases, with 10 bases between them. Per the germline V gene, CDR1 is MNHNS and CDR2 is SASEGT. The CDR3 is 14 amino acids. The CDR3 coding sequence is TGTGCCAGCAGTGAGGACGGGATTTACAATGAGCAGTTCTTC. Translating it yields CASSEDGIYNEQFF.

The genes are TRBV2 and TRBJ1-6, with a possible D match to TRBD1 (6 bases). The V and J ends lost 5 bases and 7 bases respectively, with 27 bases between them. The V gene's germline CDR1 is SNHLY and CDR2 FYNNEI. The CDR3 has 19 residues. CDR3 in amino acids: CASSLRQDAPRLGNSPLHF. The CDR3 DNA sequence: TGTGCCAGCAGTCTTCGACAGGACGCTCCTCGTTTAGGGAATTCACCCCTCCACTTT.

The CDR3 spells CASSLVGGENEKLFF. The CDR3 region has the DNA TGTGCCAGCAGCTTGGTAGGGGGAGAGAATGAAAAACTGTTTTTT. The rearrangement uses TRBV5-6 and TRBJ1-4, with D perhaps matching TRBD1 (6 bases). This CDR3 is built from 15 residues. V gave up 0 bases and J gave up 5 bases, with 11 bases separating them. CDR1 and CDR2 (germline): SGHDT, YYEEEE.

The J gene is TRBJ2-1, the V gene TRBV13, with 7 nucleotides matching TRBD2. The CDR3 runs 13 residues. Per germline, CDR1 PRHDT and CDR2 FYEKMQ (reference sequence). The trim removed 1 base at V and 6 bases at J, leaving 0 bases unmatched. Here the CDR3 DNA reads TGTGCCAGCAGCTTAGCGGGAGGCAATGAGCAGTTCTTC. It translates to CASSLAGGNEQFF. Drawing the rest from reference TRBV13 and TRBJ2-1, the complete variable domain is AAGVIQSPRHLIKEKRETATLKCYPIPRHDTVYWYQQGPGQDPQFLISFYEKMQSDKGSIPDRFSAQQFSDYHSELNMSSLELGDSALYFCASSLAGGNEQFFGPGTRLTVL.

The genes are TRBV3-1 (or the pseudogene TRBV3-2) and TRBJ1-1, with D possibly matching TRBD1 (5 bases). V was pared by 3 bases and J by 2 bases, with 13 bases between. The germline V gene encodes CDR1 LGHDT and CDR2 YNNKEL (reference sequence). The CDR3 sequence is 15 residues long. The CDR3 bases are TGTGCCAGCAGCCACACGGGACCGTTAAACACTGAAGCTTTCTTT. Its translation is CASSHTGPLNTEAFF.

This chain connects TRBV5-5 to TRBJ1-5; D is ambiguous. Between the trimmed V and J ends, which lost 2 bases and 9 bases, there was a span of 12 bases. Germline V CDR1 and CDR2: SGHKS, YYEKEE (reference sequence). The CDR3 has 13 residues. The CDR3 nucleotides are TGTGCCAGCAGCTTCCAGACCGCCGGGCCCCAGCATTTT. Its translation: CASSFQTAGPQHF.

The V gene is TRBV19, the J gene TRBJ1-1; D is uncertain. The CDR3 covers 13 residues. V dropped 3 bases and J dropped 5 bases, with 10 bases sitting between them. Germline values: CDR1 LNHDA, CDR2 SQIVND (reference sequence). CDR3 nucleotides: TGTGCCAGTAGTATCCGGGTTTGGACTGAAGCTTTCTTT. This codes for CASSIRVWTEAFF.

The V and J genes are TRBV18 and TRBJ1-2; TRBD1 is a possible D gene (5 bases). V lost 3 bases to trimming and J lost 6 bases, with 11 bases between them. Per the germline V gene, CDR1 is KGHSH and CDR2 is LQKENI. The CDR3 contains 13 residues. CDR3 DNA sequence: TGTGCCAGCTCACCGTCCAACAGGAATGGCTACACCTTC. Its protein product is CASSPSNRNGYTF.

This chain links TRBV24-1 with TRBJ2-3; D is unclear. The CDR3 contains 15 residues. Germline-derived CDR1 and CDR2 are KGHDR and SFDVKD. Trimming removed 2 bases at V and 0 bases at J, with 8 bases between. CDR3: CATSDSQTSTDTQYF. CDR3 nucleotides: TGTGCCACCAGTGATTCACAGACTAGCACAGATACGCAGTATTTT.

This clone was detected only a few times. The rearrangement joins TRBV18 to TRBJ2-7; the D gene is possibly TRBD1 (6 bases). The CDR3 runs to 15 residues. V was cut by 3 bases and J by 3 bases, with 15 bases left in between. Germline V gene data show CDR1 as KGHSH and CDR2 as LQKENI. CDR3 nucleotides: TGTGCCAGCTCACCGACAGGTCCTGTATTCTACGAGCAGTACTTC. Amino acid sequence: CASSPTGPVFYEQYF.

V usage is TRBV4-3 and J usage is TRBJ1-2, with unresolved D. Germline lookup yields CDR1 LGHNA and CDR2 YSLEER. The CDR3 has 14 residues. The germline V and J ends were trimmed by 4 bases and 6 bases, with 15 bases remaining between them. CDR3 in amino acids: CASSPAVGGNGYTF. In DNA, the CDR3 is TGCGCCAGCAGCCCGGCCGTGGGAGGGAATGGCTACACCTTC.

V and J are TRBV7-9 and TRBJ2-1; 12 bases line up with TRBD2. J lost 4 bases, V lost 5 bases, and 9 bases had no gene match. The germline V gene has CDR1 SEHNR and CDR2 FQNEAQ (reference sequence). This CDR3 is 17 amino acids long. Here the CDR3 DNA reads TGTGCCAGCAGCCCCGTCTGGACTAGCGGGGCATACAATGAGCAGTTCTTC. This codes for CASSPVWTSGAYNEQFF. The full variable domain, its missing parts supplied by reference TRBV7-9 and TRBJ2-1, is DTGVSQNPRHKITKRGQNVTFRCDPISEHNRLYWYRQTLGQGPEFLTYFQNEAQLEKSRLLSDRFSAERPKGSFSTLEIQRTEQGDSAMYLCASSPVWTSGAYNEQFFGPGTRLTVL.

The genes are TRBV19 and TRBJ2-1; D is perhaps TRBD2 (5 bases). Germline V gene lookup returns CDR1 LNHDA and CDR2 SQIVND (reference sequence). The CDR3 is 14 residues long. Trimming shortened V by 10 bases and J by 8 bases, and 21 bases separated the two germline ends. CDR3 residues: CATKDGEGLDEQFF. The CDR3 DNA reads as TGTGCCACCAAAGACGGGGAAGGATTGGATGAGCAGTTCTTC.

The gene calls are TRBV21-1 and TRBJ1-5; whether TRBD1, the table's D call, matches the DNA was not checked. TRBV21-1 counts as a pseudogene. The CDR3 covers 17 residues. Written as DNA, the CDR3 is TGTGCCAGCAGCAAAATGAGGGGGTTTAGGGGCAATCAGCCCCAGCATTTT. Encoded protein: CASSKMRGFRGNQPQHF.

This chain connects TRBV5-4 to TRBJ2-1; TRBD1 or TRBD2 may be the D gene (5 bases each). From germline, CDR1 is SGHNT and CDR2 YYREEE (reference sequence). This CDR3 is built from 16 residues. V lost 0 bases, J lost 7 bases, and 17 bases lay in between. The CDR3 here is CASSLGRGGVGNEQFF. CDR3 nucleotide sequence: TGTGCCAGCAGCTTGGGCCGTGGGGGTGTGGGAAATGAGCAGTTCTTC.

This chain links TRBV19 with TRBJ1-5; 12 positions match TRBD1. Germline-derived CDR1 and CDR2 are LNHDA and SQIVND (reference sequence). CDR3 length: 18 residues. V shed 4 bases and J 6 bases; nucleotides not matched to a gene: 13. The CDR3 DNA follows: TGTGCCAGTAGTACCCGGGACAGGGGGCATAGGTTGGGTCAGCCCCAGCATTTT. Translation gives CASSTRDRGHRLGQPQHF.

Written as DNA, the CDR3 is TGTGCCAGCAGTTACAGGGGATCCTACAATGAGCAGTTCTTC. Translation: CASSYRGSYNEQFF. This chain joins TRBV6-2 or TRBV6-3 and TRBJ2-1, with TRBD1 as a possible D gene (5 bases). The V gene lost 2 bases and the J gene lost 1 base, with 6 bases spanning the gap. The CDR3 spans 14 residues. Germline assignment: CDR1 MNHEY and CDR2 SVGEGT.

The chain employs TRBV28 and TRBJ1-2; D unresolved. From germline, CDR1 is MDHEN and CDR2 SYDVKM. The CDR3 is 14 amino acids. V was trimmed by 2 bases and J by 2 bases, leaving 9 bases between them. The CDR3 nucleotides are TGTGCCAGCAGTTTACCTCCCGGGAACTATGGCTACACCTTC. This encodes CASSLPPGNYGYTF.

This clone was seen once. The CDR3 protein is CASSYLLGQNTEAFF. Here the CDR3 DNA reads TGTGCCAGCAGCTACCTCCTTGGGCAGAACACTGAAGCTTTCTTT. The rearrangement links TRBV7-6 to TRBJ1-1, with D uncertain. CDR1 and CDR2 (germline): SGHVS, FNYEAQ. Trimming left V 4 bases short and J 1 base short, with 13 bases between. The CDR3 spans 15 residues.

The chain employs TRBV7-2 and TRBJ1-5, with TRBD1 as a possible D gene (6 bases). V was pared by 4 bases and J by 5 bases, with 9 bases between. Germline V gene data show CDR1 as SGHTA and CDR2 as FQGNSA. The CDR3 extends over 13 amino acids. The CDR3 nucleotides are TGTGCCAGCAGCTCGGACAGAGATCAGCCCCAGCATTTT. This gives the protein CASSSDRDQPQHF.

The chain combines TRBV29-1 with TRBJ1-3; 7 bases fit TRBD1. The CDR3 sequence is 15 residues long. In germline, CDR1 is SQVTM, CDR2 ANQGSEA. The V gene end was trimmed by 4 bases and the J gene end by 0 bases; junction bases not matched to a gene: 6. The CDR3 bases are TGCAGCGTTGGCGTGGGACAGAGCTCTGGAAACACCATATATTTT. Its protein product is CSVGVGQSSGNTIYF.

This clone was detected only a few times. This chain links TRBV12-5 with TRBJ2-7; 7 nucleotides match TRBD1. The CDR3 has 13 amino acids. V was pared by 1 base and J by 3 bases, with 0 bases of the junction left unmatched. Germline CDR1 is LGHNT and CDR2 is FRNRAP. CDR3 nucleotides: TGTGCTAGTGGTTTGGGGACAGGCTACGAGCAGTACTTC. It encodes CASGLGTGYEQYF.

The rearrangement uses TRBV12-3 or TRBV12-4 and TRBJ2-2; no firm D call. The CDR3 totals 13 residues. Trimming cost V 6 bases and J 4 bases, with 9 bases left between them. The CDR3 here is CASRRLGTGELFF. For the CDR3, the DNA is TGTGCCAGCAGGCGGTTGGGCACCGGGGAGCTGTTTTTT.

This chain uses TRBV19 with TRBJ1-6; the D gene is possibly TRBD1 (5 bases). The V end was cut by 6 bases, the J end by 5 bases, with 11 bases between. The CDR3 has 14 residues. Per germline, CDR1 LNHDA and CDR2 SQIVND (reference sequence). The CDR3 sequence: CASRGQGNNSPLHF. The CDR3 bases are TGTGCCAGTAGGGGGCAGGGAAATAATTCACCCCTCCACTTT.

The chain has TRBV4-2 and TRBJ2-3, with 10 bases that match TRBD2. V was pared by 4 bases and J by 2 bases, with 6 bases of the junction left unmatched. CDR3 length: 16 amino acids. Germline-derived CDR1 and CDR2 are LGHNA and YNFKEQ. The CDR3 loop is CASSPVSGGSTDTQYF. The CDR3 nucleotides read TGTGCCAGCAGCCCAGTTAGCGGGGGGTCCACAGATACGCAGTATTTT.